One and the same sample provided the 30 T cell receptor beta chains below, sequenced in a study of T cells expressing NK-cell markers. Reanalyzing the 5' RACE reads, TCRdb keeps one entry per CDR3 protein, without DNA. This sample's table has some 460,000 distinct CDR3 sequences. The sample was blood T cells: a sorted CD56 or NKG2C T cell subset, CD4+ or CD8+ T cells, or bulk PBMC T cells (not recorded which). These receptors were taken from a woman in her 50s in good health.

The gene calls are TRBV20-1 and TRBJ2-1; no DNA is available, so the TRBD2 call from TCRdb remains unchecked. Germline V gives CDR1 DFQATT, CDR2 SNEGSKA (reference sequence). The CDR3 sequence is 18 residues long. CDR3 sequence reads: CSARDDRGLAGIYNEQFF.

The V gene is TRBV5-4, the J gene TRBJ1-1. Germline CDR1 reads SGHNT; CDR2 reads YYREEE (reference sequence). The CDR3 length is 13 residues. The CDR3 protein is CASSSAKGTEAFF. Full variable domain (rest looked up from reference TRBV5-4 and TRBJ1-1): ETGVTQSPTHLIKTRGQQVTLRCSSQSGHNTVSWYQQALGQGPQFIFQYYREEENGRGNFPPRFSGLQFPNYSSELNVNALELDDSALYLCASSSAKGTEAFFGQGTRLTVV.

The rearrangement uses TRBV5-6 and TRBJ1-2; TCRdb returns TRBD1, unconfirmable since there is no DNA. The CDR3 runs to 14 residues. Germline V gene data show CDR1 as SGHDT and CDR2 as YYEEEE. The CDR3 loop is CASSLGQGYYGYTF.

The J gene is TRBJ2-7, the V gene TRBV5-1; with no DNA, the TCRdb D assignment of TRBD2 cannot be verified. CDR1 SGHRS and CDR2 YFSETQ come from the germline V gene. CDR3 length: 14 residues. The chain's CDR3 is CASSLGSSHYEQYF. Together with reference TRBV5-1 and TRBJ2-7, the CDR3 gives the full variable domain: KAGVTQTPRYLIKTRGQQVTLSCSPISGHRSVSWYQQTPGQGLQFLFEYFSETQRNKGNFPGRFSGRQFSNSRSEMNVSTLELGDSALYLCASSLGSSHYEQYFGPGTRLTVT.

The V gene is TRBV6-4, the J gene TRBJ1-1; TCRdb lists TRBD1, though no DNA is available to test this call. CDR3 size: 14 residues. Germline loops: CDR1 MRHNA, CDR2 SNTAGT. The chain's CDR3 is CASSSDRVGTEAFF.

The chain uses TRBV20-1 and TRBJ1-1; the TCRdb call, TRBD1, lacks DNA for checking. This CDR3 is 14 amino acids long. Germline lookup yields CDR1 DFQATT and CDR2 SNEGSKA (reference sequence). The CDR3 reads CSARETGRNTEAFF.

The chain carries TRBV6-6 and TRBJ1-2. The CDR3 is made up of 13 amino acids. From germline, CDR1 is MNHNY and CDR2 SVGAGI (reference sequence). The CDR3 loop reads CASSYSFNYGYTF.

CDR3 in amino acids: CASIFGGTGAGELFF. V usage is TRBV10-2 and J usage is TRBJ2-2; absent DNA, TCRdb's TRBD1 call cannot be checked. From germline, CDR1 is WSHSY and CDR2 SAAADI. This CDR3 has 15 amino acids.

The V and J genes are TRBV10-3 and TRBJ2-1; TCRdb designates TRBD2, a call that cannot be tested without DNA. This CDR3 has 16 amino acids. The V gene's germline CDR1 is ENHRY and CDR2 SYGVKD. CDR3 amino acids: CAISGTSGRLYNEQFF.

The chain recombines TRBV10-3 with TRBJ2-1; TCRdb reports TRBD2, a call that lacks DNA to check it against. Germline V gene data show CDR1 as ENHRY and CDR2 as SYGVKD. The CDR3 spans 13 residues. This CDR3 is CAIRSGIKDEQFF.

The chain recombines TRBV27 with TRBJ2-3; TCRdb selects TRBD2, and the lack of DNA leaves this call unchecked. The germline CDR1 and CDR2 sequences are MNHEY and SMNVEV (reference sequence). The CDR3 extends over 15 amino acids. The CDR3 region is CASSPSGRDTDTQYF.

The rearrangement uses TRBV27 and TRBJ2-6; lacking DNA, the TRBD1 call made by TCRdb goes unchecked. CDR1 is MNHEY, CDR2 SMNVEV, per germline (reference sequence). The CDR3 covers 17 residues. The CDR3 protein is CASSLSPTVTGANVLTF.

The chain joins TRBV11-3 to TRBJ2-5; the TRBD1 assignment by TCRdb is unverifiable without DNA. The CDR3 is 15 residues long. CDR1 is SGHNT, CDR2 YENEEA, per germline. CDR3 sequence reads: CASSRGRRGQETQYF.

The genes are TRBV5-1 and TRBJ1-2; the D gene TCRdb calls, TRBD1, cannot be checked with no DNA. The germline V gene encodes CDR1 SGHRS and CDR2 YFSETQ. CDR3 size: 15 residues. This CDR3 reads CASSLVGTGSGGYTF.

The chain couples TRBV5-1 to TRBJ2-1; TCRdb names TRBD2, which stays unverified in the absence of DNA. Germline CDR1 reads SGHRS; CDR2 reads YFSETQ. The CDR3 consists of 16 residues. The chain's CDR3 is CASSSTLAPSYNEQFF.

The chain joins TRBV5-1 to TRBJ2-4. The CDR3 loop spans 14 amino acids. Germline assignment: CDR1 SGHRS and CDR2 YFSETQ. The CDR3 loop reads CASSLDTAKNIQYF.

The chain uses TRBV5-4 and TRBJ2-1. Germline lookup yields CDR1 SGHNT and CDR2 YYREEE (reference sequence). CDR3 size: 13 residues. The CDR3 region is CASSLNQINEQFF.

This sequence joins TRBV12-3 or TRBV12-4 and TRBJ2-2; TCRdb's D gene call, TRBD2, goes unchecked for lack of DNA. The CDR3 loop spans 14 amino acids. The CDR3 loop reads CASSSGPRTGELFF.

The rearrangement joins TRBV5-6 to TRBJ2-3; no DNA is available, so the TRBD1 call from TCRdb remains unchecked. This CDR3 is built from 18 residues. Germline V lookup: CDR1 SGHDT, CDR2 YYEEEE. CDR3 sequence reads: CASRLPGTGGTSQDTQYF.

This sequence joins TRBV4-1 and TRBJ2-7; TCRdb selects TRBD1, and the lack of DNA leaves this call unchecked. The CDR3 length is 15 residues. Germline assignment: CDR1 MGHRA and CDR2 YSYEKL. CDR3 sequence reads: CASSLEPGGGYEQYF.

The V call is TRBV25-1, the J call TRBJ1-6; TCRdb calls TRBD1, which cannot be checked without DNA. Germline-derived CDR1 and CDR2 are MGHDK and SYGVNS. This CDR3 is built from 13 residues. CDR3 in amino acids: CASSIRGNSPLHF.

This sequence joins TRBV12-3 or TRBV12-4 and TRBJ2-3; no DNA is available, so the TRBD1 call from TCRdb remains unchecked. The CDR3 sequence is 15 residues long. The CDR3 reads CASSLGGRGPHSQYF.

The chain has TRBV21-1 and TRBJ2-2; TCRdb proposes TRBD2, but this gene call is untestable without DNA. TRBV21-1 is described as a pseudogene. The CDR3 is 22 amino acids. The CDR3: CASSKRDTEKREGLAITGELFF.

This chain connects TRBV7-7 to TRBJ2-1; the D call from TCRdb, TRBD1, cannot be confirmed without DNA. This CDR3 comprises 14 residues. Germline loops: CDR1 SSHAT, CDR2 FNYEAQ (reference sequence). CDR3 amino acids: CASSLAGTGNEQFF.

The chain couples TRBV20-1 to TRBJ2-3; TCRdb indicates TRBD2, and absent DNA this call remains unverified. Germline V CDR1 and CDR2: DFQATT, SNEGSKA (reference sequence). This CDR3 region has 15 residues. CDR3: CSVQRGRTSTDTQYF.

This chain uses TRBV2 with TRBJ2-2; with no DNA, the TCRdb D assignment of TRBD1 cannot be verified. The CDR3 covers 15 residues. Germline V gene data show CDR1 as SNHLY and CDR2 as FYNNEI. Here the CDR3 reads CASYADRGRTGELFF.

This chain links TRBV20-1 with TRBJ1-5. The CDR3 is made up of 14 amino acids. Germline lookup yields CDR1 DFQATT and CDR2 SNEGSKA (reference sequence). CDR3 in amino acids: CSAGRGALGQPQHF.

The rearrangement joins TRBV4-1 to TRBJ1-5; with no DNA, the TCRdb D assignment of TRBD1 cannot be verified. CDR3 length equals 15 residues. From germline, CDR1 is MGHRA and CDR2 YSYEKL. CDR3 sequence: CASSQPGQINQPQHF.

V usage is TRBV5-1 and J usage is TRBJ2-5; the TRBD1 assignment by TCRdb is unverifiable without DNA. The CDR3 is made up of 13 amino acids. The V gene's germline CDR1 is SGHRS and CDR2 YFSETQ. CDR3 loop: CASSLKGGETQYF.

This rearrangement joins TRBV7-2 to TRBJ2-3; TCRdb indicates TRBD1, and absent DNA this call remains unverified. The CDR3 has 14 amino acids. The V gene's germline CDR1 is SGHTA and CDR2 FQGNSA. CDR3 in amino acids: CASSATGDTDTQYF.